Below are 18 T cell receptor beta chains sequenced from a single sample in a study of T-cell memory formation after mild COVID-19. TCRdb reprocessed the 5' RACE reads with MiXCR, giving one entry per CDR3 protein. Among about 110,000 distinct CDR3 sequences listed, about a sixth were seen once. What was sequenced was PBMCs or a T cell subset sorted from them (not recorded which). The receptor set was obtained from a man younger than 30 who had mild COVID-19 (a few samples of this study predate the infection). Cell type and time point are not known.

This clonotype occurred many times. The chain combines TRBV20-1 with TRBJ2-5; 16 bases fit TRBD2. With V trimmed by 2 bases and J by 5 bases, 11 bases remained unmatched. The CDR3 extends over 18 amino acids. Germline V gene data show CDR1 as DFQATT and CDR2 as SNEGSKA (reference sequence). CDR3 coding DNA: TGCAGTGCTAGACGACGCGGGACTAGCGGGGGGGCCTTGGAGACCCAGTACTTC. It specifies CSARRRGTSGGALETQYF.

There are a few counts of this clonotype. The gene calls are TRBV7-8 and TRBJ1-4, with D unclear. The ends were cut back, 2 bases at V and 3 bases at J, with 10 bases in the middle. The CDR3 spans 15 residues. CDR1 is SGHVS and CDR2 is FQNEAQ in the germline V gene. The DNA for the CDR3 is TGTGCCAGCAGCTTACGGGCAGTACCTAATGAAAAACTGTTTTTT. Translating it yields CASSLRAVPNEKLFF.

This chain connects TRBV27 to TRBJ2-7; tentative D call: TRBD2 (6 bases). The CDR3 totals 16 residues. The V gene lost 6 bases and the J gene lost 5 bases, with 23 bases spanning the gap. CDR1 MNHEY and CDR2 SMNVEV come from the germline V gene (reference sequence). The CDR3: CASRPGGPFRRHEQYV. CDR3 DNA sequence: TGTGCCAGCAGGCCAGGAGGGCCCTTCCGGCGACACGAGCAGTACGTC.

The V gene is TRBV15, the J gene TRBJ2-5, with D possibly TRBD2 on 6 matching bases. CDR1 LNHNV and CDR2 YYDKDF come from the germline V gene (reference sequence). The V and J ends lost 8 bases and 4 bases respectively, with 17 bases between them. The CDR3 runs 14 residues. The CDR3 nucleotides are TGTGCCACCTCCCTGAGTAGACTAGTAGAGACCCAGTACTTC. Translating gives CATSLSRLVETQYF. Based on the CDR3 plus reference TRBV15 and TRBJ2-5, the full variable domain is DAMVIQNPRYQVTQFGKPVTLSCSQTLNHNVMYWYQQKSSQAPKLLFHYYDKDFNNEADTPDNFQSRRPNTSFCFLDIRSPGLGDTAMYLCATSLSRLVETQYFGPGTRLLVL.

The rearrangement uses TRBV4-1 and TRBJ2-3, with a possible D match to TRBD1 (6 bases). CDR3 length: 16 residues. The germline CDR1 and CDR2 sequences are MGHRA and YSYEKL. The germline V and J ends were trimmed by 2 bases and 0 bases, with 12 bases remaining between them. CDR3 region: CASSQRGQGSTDTQYF. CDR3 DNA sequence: TGCGCCAGCAGCCAAAGGGGCCAGGGGAGCACAGATACGCAGTATTTT.

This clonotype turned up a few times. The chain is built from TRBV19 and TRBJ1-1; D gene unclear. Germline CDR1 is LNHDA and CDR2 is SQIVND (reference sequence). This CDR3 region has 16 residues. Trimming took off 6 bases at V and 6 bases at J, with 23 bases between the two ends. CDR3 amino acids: CASRETTVWTRAEAFF. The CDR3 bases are TGTGCCAGTAGAGAGACCACAGTTTGGACGAGGGCTGAAGCTTTCTTT.

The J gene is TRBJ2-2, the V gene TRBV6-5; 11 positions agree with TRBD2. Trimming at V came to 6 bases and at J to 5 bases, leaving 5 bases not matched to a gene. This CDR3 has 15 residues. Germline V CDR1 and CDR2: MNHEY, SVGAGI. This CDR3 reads CASRQGLAATGELFF. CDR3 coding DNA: TGTGCCAGCAGACAGGGACTAGCGGCAACCGGGGAGCTGTTTTTT.

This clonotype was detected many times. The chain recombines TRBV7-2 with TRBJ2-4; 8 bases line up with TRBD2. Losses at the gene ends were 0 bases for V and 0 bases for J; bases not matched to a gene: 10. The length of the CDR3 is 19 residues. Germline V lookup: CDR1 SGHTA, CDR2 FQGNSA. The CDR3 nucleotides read TGTGCCAGCAGCTTAGCCTTGGCGCGGGGGGTACTAGCCAAAAACATTCAGTACTTC. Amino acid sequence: CASSLALARGVLAKNIQYF.

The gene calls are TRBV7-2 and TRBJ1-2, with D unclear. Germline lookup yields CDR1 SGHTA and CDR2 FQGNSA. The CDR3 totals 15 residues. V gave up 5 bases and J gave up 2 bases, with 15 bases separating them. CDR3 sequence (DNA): TGTGCCAGCAGCCCCCGGGAGGGAGGGAACTATGGCTACACCTTC. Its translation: CASSPREGGNYGYTF.

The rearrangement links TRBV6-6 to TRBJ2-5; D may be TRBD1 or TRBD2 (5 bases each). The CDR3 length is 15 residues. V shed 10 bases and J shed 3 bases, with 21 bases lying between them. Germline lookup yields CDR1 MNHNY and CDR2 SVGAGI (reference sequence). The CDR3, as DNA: TGTGCCATCCAGGACGTGGGACCTCGAAAAGAGACCCAGTACTTC. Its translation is CAIQDVGPRKETQYF.

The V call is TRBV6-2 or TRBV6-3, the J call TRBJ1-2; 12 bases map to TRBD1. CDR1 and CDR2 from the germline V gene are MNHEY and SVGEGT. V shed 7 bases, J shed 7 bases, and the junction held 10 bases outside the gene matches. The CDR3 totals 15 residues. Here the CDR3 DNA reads TGTGCCAGCACCGCGGGACAGGGGGCGCTTCGTGGCTACACCTTC. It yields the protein CASTAGQGALRGYTF.

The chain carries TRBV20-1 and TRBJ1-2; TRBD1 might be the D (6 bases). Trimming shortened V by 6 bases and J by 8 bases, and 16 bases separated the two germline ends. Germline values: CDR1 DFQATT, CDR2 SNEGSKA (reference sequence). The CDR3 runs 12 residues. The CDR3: CSAAKGVDGYTF. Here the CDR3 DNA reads TGCAGTGCCGCTAAGGGGGTCGACGGCTACACCTTC.

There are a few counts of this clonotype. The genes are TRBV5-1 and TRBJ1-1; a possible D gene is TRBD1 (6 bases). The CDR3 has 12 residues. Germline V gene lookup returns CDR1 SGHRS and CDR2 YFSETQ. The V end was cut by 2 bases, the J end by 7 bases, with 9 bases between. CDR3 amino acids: CASSFRGIEAFF. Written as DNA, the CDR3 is TGCGCCAGCAGCTTCAGGGGAATTGAAGCTTTCTTT.

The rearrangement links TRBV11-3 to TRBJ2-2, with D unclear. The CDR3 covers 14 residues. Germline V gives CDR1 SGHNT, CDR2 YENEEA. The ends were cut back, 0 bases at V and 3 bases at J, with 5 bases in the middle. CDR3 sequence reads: CASSLDLDTGELFF. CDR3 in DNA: TGTGCCAGCAGCTTAGATTTGGACACCGGGGAGCTGTTTTTT.

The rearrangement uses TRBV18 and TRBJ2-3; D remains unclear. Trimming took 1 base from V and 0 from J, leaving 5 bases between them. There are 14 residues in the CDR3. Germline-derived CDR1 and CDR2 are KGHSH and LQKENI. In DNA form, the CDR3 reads TGTGCCAGCTCACCACAGCCAAGCACAGATACGCAGTATTTT. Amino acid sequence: CASSPQPSTDTQYF.

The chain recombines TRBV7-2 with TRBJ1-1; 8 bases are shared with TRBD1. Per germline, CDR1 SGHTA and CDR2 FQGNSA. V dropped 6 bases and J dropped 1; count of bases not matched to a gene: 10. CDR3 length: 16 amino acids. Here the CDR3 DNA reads TGTGCCAGCAGTCCCGGACAGGGCCGGGGGAACACTGAAGCTTTCTTT. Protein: CASSPGQGRGNTEAFF.

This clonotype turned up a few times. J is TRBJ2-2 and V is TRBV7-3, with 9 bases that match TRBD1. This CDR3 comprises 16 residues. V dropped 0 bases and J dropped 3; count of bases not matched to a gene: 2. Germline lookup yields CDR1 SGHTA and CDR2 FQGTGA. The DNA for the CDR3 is TGTGCCAGCAGCTTAACGGGGACAGGGTACACCGGGGAGCTGTTTTTT. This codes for CASSLTGTGYTGELFF.

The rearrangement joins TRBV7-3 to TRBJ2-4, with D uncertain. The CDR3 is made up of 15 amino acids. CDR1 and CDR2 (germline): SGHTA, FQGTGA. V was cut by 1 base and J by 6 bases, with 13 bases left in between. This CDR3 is CASSLSASRGNIQYF. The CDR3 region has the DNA TGTGCCAGCAGCTTAAGTGCCAGTCGAGGAAACATTCAGTACTTC.